These 7 T cell receptor beta chains originate from one sample sequenced in a study of control samples from healthy donors and cancer patients. Only in-frame clones appear in the TCRdb table, and some are missing; sequencing was by immunoSEQ multiplex PCR. The sample includes roughly 150,000 clones, 80% to 95% of them seen just once. Specimen: blood. These receptors all come from a man in his late teens or twenties in good health.

The rearrangement links TRBV4-1 to TRBJ1-2; 8 positions match TRBD1. CDR1 and CDR2 (germline): MGHRA, YSYEKL. Trimming at V came to 4 bases and at J to 8 bases, leaving 9 bases not matched to a gene. This CDR3 has 14 amino acids. The CDR3 DNA is TGCGCCAGCAGCCCCAGACAGGGGAAAGTGGGCTACACCTTC. This sequence encodes CASSPRQGKVGYTF.

This chain joins TRBV5-4 and TRBJ1-4, with unresolved D. CDR3 length equals 13 residues. Trimming stripped 4 bases from V and 5 bases from J, with 9 bases between. From germline, CDR1 is SGHNT and CDR2 YYREEE (reference sequence). This CDR3 reads CASSPGSNEKLFF. The CDR3 coding sequence is TGTGCCAGCAGCCCGGGAAGCAATGAAAAACTGTTTTTT.

The rearrangement uses TRBV10-3 and TRBJ2-3; 11 bases align to TRBD2. This CDR3 spans 16 amino acids. V lost 3 bases to trimming and J lost 2 bases; unmatched junction nucleotides: 4. Germline V gene data show CDR1 as ENHRY and CDR2 as SYGVKD. For the CDR3, the DNA is TGTGCCATCAGTGAAAGACTAGCGGGGCTCACAGATACGCAGTATTTT. Amino acid sequence: CAISERLAGLTDTQYF.

The chain carries TRBV30 and TRBJ2-7; possibly TRBD1 for D (6 bases). From germline, CDR1 is GTSNPN and CDR2 SVGIG (reference sequence). V lost 3 bases and J 1 base, leaving 10 bases between the germline ends. CDR3 length: 13 residues. This CDR3 reads CAWRVRGSYEQYF. DNA for the CDR3: TGTGCCTGGAGAGTCAGGGGTTCCTACGAGCAGTACTTC.

The chain employs TRBV15 and TRBJ2-1, with D hard to call. V was cut by 3 bases and J by 9 bases, with 12 bases left in between. Germline CDR1 is LNHNV and CDR2 is YYDKDF (reference sequence). CDR3 length equals 13 residues. The CDR3: CATSSVTFSEQFF. The CDR3 coding sequence is TGTGCCACCAGCAGCGTCACTTTCAGTGAGCAGTTCTTC.

V usage is TRBV6-5 and J usage is TRBJ1-1, with D maybe TRBD1 (5 bases). Trimming took off 2 bases at V and 4 bases at J, with 14 bases between the two ends. The CDR3 spans 15 residues. Germline CDR1 is MNHEY and CDR2 is SVGAGI. The CDR3 loop reads CASSYLRERGTEAFF. CDR3 DNA sequence: TGTGCCAGCAGTTACCTACGGGAAAGGGGCACTGAAGCTTTCTTT.

The rearrangement links TRBV9 to TRBJ2-5; D gene unclear. The CDR3 sequence is 13 residues long. The V and J ends lost 3 bases and 1 base respectively, with 7 bases between them. Germline V gives CDR1 SGDLS, CDR2 YYNGEE. CDR3 nucleotide sequence: TGTGCCAGCAGCGCAAATAGCCAAGAGACCCAGTACTTC. Residues: CASSANSQETQYF.